This T cell receptor beta chain was found in a study of T-cell reconstitution after alpha-beta-depleted transplantation in children. It was with unique molecular identifiers that the TCRbeta library was prepared. TCRdb ran MiXCR on the PCR reads and lists one entry per CDR3 protein. The repertoire holds around 380,000 distinct CDR3 sequences, around 9.9% seen once, with over 4.5% in the top ten. The CDR3 consists of 15 residues. The V segment lost 5 bases and the J segment 2 bases; nucleotides outside the gene matches: 7. CDR1 SGHTA and CDR2 FQGTGA come from the germline V gene. Sequenced here: PBMCs from the stem cell graft donor, sampled from the stem cell graft. This rearrangement joins TRBV7-3 to TRBJ2-3; 7 nucleotides match TRBD2. This sequence was found in a human donor who donated a stem cell graft to a child with acute myeloid leukemia. The CDR3 DNA follows: TGTGCCAGCAGCGACAGCGGGGCCTTCACAGATACGCAGTATTTT. Its translation: CASSDSGAFTDTQYF.